The 11 T cell receptor beta chains presented below share a single source sample, sequenced in a study of T-cell reconstitution after alpha-beta-depleted transplantation in children. The authors prepared the TCRbeta library with unique molecular identifiers. TCRdb called the PCR reads again in MiXCR, with one record for every CDR3 protein. The table has 200,000 to 250,000 distinct CDR3 sequences, roughly 11% seen once. Sequencing used PBMCs, obtained before TCRalphabeta/CD19-depleted stem cell transplant. All receptors come from a child under two years old with acute myeloid leukemia, due to receive a stem cell transplant.

The sample holds many counts of this clonotype. The chain links TRBV29-1 to TRBJ1-1, with D perhaps TRBD1 (6 bases). CDR1 SQVTM and CDR2 ANQGSEA come from the germline V gene. The CDR3 is made up of 14 amino acids. Trimming took off 5 bases at V and 0 bases at J, with 13 bases between the two ends. The CDR3, as DNA: TGCAGCGTTTTGGGACACGACATGAACACTGAAGCTTTCTTT. This codes for CSVLGHDMNTEAFF. The full variable domain, completed using reference TRBV29-1 and TRBJ1-1, is SAVISQKPSRDICQRGTSLTIQCQVDSQVTMMFWYRQQPGQSLTLIATANQGSEATYESGFVIDKFPISRPNLTFSTLTVSNMSPEDSSIYLCSVLGHDMNTEAFFGQGTRLTVV.

The chain employs TRBV20-1 and TRBJ1-2; 8 bases match TRBD1. The germline V gene has CDR1 DFQATT and CDR2 SNEGSKA (reference sequence). The CDR3 runs 15 residues. After removal of 5 bases from V and 4 bases from J, the junction contained 12 bases not matched to a gene. CDR3 sequence reads: CSAGDRQIPSYGYTF. The CDR3 coding sequence is TGCAGTGCTGGGGACAGGCAAATCCCCTCCTATGGCTACACCTTC.

In this sample, this clonotype turned up many times. V gene TRBV10-3 combines with J gene TRBJ1-1; D not resolved. V lost 0 bases and J 7 bases, leaving 3 bases between the germline ends. The CDR3 is made up of 11 amino acids. Per germline, CDR1 ENHRY and CDR2 SYGVKD. The CDR3 here is CAISESYEAFF. The CDR3 nucleotides are TGTGCCATCAGTGAGTCTTATGAAGCTTTCTTT.

This clonotype came up many times. The CDR3 coding sequence is TGTGCCAGCAGCGAGGCAGGGACGGGGGTCTATGGCTACACCTTC. This encodes CASSEAGTGVYGYTF. This chain connects TRBV9 to TRBJ1-2, with D possibly TRBD1 on 5 matching bases. Looked up from germline, CDR1 is SGDLS and CDR2 is YYNGEE. The CDR3 extends over 15 amino acids. Trimming pared 3 bases from V and 4 bases from J, leaving 16 bases between.

This clonotype was counted ten times or more. The chain couples TRBV11-2 to TRBJ2-1, with 9 bases that match TRBD2. Germline V gene data show CDR1 as SGHAT and CDR2 as FQNNGV. Germline trimming cut 5 bases from V and 6 bases from J; bases unmatched to any gene: 5. This CDR3 is 14 amino acids long. The CDR3 region is CASSAQTSGNEQFF. CDR3 sequence (DNA): TGTGCCAGCAGCGCTCAGACTAGCGGCAATGAGCAGTTCTTC.

In this sample, this clonotype turned up many times. The chain joins TRBV28 to TRBJ2-2, with 12 nucleotides matching TRBD2. The CDR3 contains 17 residues. From germline, CDR1 is MDHEN and CDR2 SYDVKM. The V gene end was trimmed by 6 bases and the J gene end by 2 bases; junction bases not matched to a gene: 7. The CDR3 bases are TGTGCCAGCAGCCCTGGACTAGCGGGACTCAACACCGGGGAGCTGTTTTTT. Translated: CASSPGLAGLNTGELFF.

This clonotype occurred many times. J is TRBJ1-1 and V is TRBV29-1, with D uncertain. This CDR3 is built from 12 residues. Trimming cost V 4 bases and J 3 bases, with 9 bases left between them. Germline lookup yields CDR1 SQVTM and CDR2 ANQGSEA. The CDR3 here is CSVVEGYTEAFF. CDR3 bases: TGCAGCGTTGTGGAGGGCTACACTGAAGCTTTCTTT.

Many counts were recorded for this clonotype. This chain uses TRBV7-8 with TRBJ2-1; TRBD2 aligns across 10 bases. The junction had 8 bases not matched to a gene; V was cut back by 0 bases and J by 9 bases. CDR3 length: 16 amino acids. The germline CDR1 and CDR2 sequences are SGHVS and FQNEAQ. CDR3 loop: CASSLANLAGVTEQFF. CDR3 in DNA: TGTGCCAGCAGCTTAGCGAATCTAGCGGGAGTCACTGAGCAGTTCTTC.

This clonotype has a count of ten or more. The chain has TRBV28 and TRBJ2-7, with 8 bases lining up with TRBD1. Looked up from germline, CDR1 is MDHEN and CDR2 is SYDVKM. The CDR3 runs 13 residues. Germline trimming cut 5 bases from V and 4 bases from J; bases unmatched to any gene: 4. Here the CDR3 DNA reads TGTGCCAGCAGTCGAAACAGGGGGTACGAGCAGTACTTC. As protein: CASSRNRGYEQYF.

This clonotype has ten or more counts. This chain connects TRBV7-2 to TRBJ2-5; D remains unclear. Germline V gives CDR1 SGHTA, CDR2 FQGNSA. V was shortened by 3 bases and J by 5 bases, with 4 bases between the two germline ends. This CDR3 has 11 residues. CDR3 DNA sequence: TGTGCCAGCAGCTTGATGGAGACCCAGTACTTC. This sequence encodes CASSLMETQYF. The full variable domain, with the rest looked up from reference TRBV7-2 and TRBJ2-5, is GAGVSQSPSNKVTEKGKDVELRCDPISGHTALYWYRQSLGQGLEFLIYFQGNSAPDKSGLPSDRFSAERTGGSVSTLTIQRTQQEDSAVYLCASSLMETQYFGPGTRLLVL.

This clonotype was observed many times. V usage is TRBV18 and J usage is TRBJ2-2, with 8 bases aligning to TRBD1. CDR3 length: 15 amino acids. The trim removed 2 bases at V and 1 base at J, leaving 0 bases unmatched. Per germline, CDR1 KGHSH and CDR2 LQKENI. The CDR3 DNA sequence: TGTGCCAGCTCACCAGGGACAGGGAACACCGGGGAGCTGTTTTTT. Protein sequence: CASSPGTGNTGELFF.